These 3 T cell receptor beta chains came from one sample sequenced in a study of shared clonotypes between healthy human individuals (dated by TCRdb to 2018 to 2020). CD8 naive samples consisted of CD45RO-negative cells that were positively selected for CCR7, yielding a CD45RA+CCR7+ population without TemRA cells. Libraries were prepared through the immunoSEQ multiplex PCR assay. Sourced from immuneACCESS, this table was stored by TCRdb with only in-frame sequences that have V and J called. A share of the clones is absent; for the studies checked, an unresolved V gene accounts for under half, and the remainder has no known explanation. The sample table shows about 2 million clones, and about 95% are seen once. Roughly 1% of the sample is held by the ten biggest clonotypes. Sequencing was done on a sample of naive CD8+ T cells sorted from blood. The cell subset or site tag for this specimen amounts to: CD45RA+CCR7+. The receptors were gathered from a man aged 18 to 30 in good health.

With respect to this clone: The sample holds other DNA sequences that translate to the same CDR3. V is TRBV4-1 and J is TRBJ2-1; D uncertain. The CDR3 extends over 13 amino acids. Germline CDR1 reads MGHRA; CDR2 reads YSYEKL. The V and J ends lost 1 base and 8 bases respectively, with 9 bases between them. CDR3 loop: CASSQVGGDEQFF. CDR3 DNA: TGCGCCAGCAGCCAAGTAGGTGGGGATGAGCAGTTCTTC.

The chain employs TRBV13 and TRBJ1-1; 11 nucleotides agree with TRBD1. The CDR3 consists of 15 residues. Per the germline V gene, CDR1 is PRHDT and CDR2 is FYEKMQ (reference sequence). The trim removed 4 bases at V and 4 bases at J, leaving 5 bases unmatched. The CDR3 sequence is CASSSTGTGGTEAFF. The CDR3 DNA reads TGTGCCAGCAGCTCGACCGGGACAGGGGGCACTGAAGCTTTCTTT.

The CDR3 spells CASSLGTGSEKLFF. CDR3 DNA sequence: TGTGCCAGCAGCCTTGGGACAGGGTCTGAAAAACTGTTTTTT. The chain links TRBV5-8 to TRBJ1-4; 9 bases are a match to TRBD1. V shed 4 bases, J shed 7 bases, and the junction held 5 bases outside the gene matches. The CDR3 contains 14 residues. Germline V gene sequence: CDR1 SGHTS, CDR2 YDEGEE.